The present entry profiles one T cell receptor beta chain with its context. Antigen specificity is unknown. Described time point: week 3, after first cycle of checkpoint inhibitor. CDR3 length: 15 residues. The V segment lost 5 bases and the J segment 5 bases; nucleotides outside the gene matches: 10. Germline CDR1 is SGHNT and CDR2 is YYREEE (reference sequence). The data were produced by immunoSEQ multiplex PCR, yet TCRdb's version contains in-frame clones alone and is incomplete. The repertoire holds more than 6,500 clones, with about 84% as singletons. This sample was included in a study of blood T cell dynamics during melanoma immunotherapy. Whole-study findings and limits: Disease-control patients' PBMC repertoires became either more clonal or more diverse at W3. The study could not tell melanoma-specific clones from general immune activation.

The source of this sequence is a human donor with melanoma. Sample: blood, taken from a patient treated with checkpoint blockade. The chain employs TRBV5-4 and TRBJ2-3, with 8 bases fitting TRBD2. This chain's CDR3 is CASSPPPGGVDTQYF. In DNA form, the CDR3 reads TGTGCCAGCAGTCCACCCCCGGGGGGGGTAGATACGCAGTATTTT.